The rows below give T cell receptor beta chains drawn from one sample of a study of T-cell memory formation after mild COVID-19. TCRdb redid the calling of the 5' RACE reads with MiXCR, one entry per CDR3 protein. The sample contains tens of thousands of distinct CDR3 sequences, 25% to 35% of which appear only once. Sample: PBMCs or a T cell subset sorted from them (not recorded which). These receptors came from a man between 18 and 29 years old who had mild COVID-19 (a few samples of this study predate the infection). Cell type and time point are not known. Both conserved end residues are part of each CDR3. The D gene is left open where the match is weak. Rows give clone size only sometimes, using once, few, many, or a class for an expanded clone.

TRBV5-4	NA	NA	TRBJ1-2	TGTGCCAGCAGCTTGAAGGGGTTGGCTGATGGCTACACCTTC	CASSLKGLADGYTF
TRBV20-1	NA	NA	TRBJ1-1	TGCAGTGCTTGGGGAGAACAGGGAAACACTGAAGCTTTCTTT	CSAWGEQGNTEAFF
TRBV6-6	NA	TRBD2	TRBJ2-2	TGTGCCAGCAGTTACCCCACCACTAGCGGGGGGTACACCGGGGAGCTGTTTTTT	CASSYPTTSGGYTGELFF
TRBV11-1	NA	NA	TRBJ2-5	TGTGCCAGCAGCTTCGACGGGGAGACCCAGTACTTC	CASSFDGETQYF
TRBV4-2	NA	TRBD2	TRBJ2-3	TGTGCCAGCAGCCAAGCCGGGACTAGCGGGGGGCTTTCCACAGATACGCAGTATTTT	CASSQAGTSGGLSTDTQYF
TRBV7-6	NA	NA	TRBJ1-1	TGTGCCAGCAGCTCGCTGGGGGACCTGAACACTGAAGCTTTCTTT	CASSSLGDLNTEAFF
TRBV12-3/TRBV12-4	NA	TRBD2	TRBJ2-1	TGTGCCAGCAGAGGGACTAGCGGGGGAAAAAATGAGCAGTTCTTC	CASRGTSGGKNEQFF
TRBV6-2/TRBV6-3	NA	TRBD2	TRBJ2-4	TGTGCCAGCAGTTACGAACGGACTAGATACACCAAAAACATTCAGTACTTC	CASSYERTRYTKNIQYF
TRBV4-3	NA	NA	TRBJ1-2	TGCGCCAGCAGCCAAGACGGAGGAACAAGTGGCTACACCTTC	CASSQDGGTSGYTF
TRBV2	NA	TRBD1	TRBJ1-1	TGTGCCAGCAGTTCAGGGGGAGCGAACACTGAAGCTTTCTTT	CASSSGGANTEAFF
TRBV5-1	NA	NA	TRBJ2-2	TGCGCCAGCAGCTGGGGAGAGGGGAACACCGGGGAGCTGTTTTTT	CASSWGEGNTGELFF
TRBV12-3/TRBV12-4	NA	TRBD1	TRBJ2-1	TGTGCCAGCAGTGGGTTAGGGACAGGCTACAATGAGCAGTTCTTC	CASSGLGTGYNEQFF
TRBV7-6	NA	NA	TRBJ2-2	TGTGCCAGCAGCTTAAAGTTTGCCGGGGAGCTGTTTTTT	CASSLKFAGELFF
TRBV2	many	TRBD2	TRBJ2-3	TGTGCCAGCAGGGATCGGACTAGCGGGGGGGCTTCACGAGATACGCAGTATTTT	CASRDRTSGGASRDTQYF
TRBV27	NA	NA	TRBJ1-1	TGTGCCAGCAGTTTATCGGGGCAGGGGATGAACACTGAAGCTTTCTTT	CASSLSGQGMNTEAFF
TRBV6-5	NA	NA	TRBJ1-2	TGTGCCACCCGACTCGAAGGATCATGGGGTTTGAATGGCTACACCTTC	CATRLEGSWGLNGYTF
TRBV28	NA	NA	TRBJ2-3	TGTGCCAGCAGCCCCGACAGTGCCTTCAGCACAGATACGCAGTATTTT	CASSPDSAFSTDTQYF
TRBV6-5	NA	TRBD1	TRBJ1-2	TGTGCCAGCAGTCCCGGGACAGGGTTTCATGGCTACACCTTC	CASSPGTGFHGYTF
TRBV4-2	few	NA	TRBJ1-5	TGTGCCAGCAGCCAAGTTGAGTCAGGCAATCAGCCCCAGCATTTT	CASSQVESGNQPQHF
TRBV30	few	NA	TRBJ2-7	TGTGCCTGGAGTGCCCGGTTATACGAGCAGTACTTC	CAWSARLYEQYF
TRBV5-1	NA	NA	TRBJ2-1	TGCGCCAGCAGCTTGGGACAGAGTGAGTACAATGAGCAGTTCTTC	CASSLGQSEYNEQFF
TRBV6-2/TRBV6-3	NA	NA	TRBJ2-3	TGTGCCAGCATTGGTCTCAGGGATGGAGCAGATACGCAGTATTTT	CASIGLRDGADTQYF
TRBV2	few	TRBD1	TRBJ2-2	TGTGCCAGCAGTGATTGGACAGGGGAGGCCGGGGAGCTGTTTTTT	CASSDWTGEAGELFF
TRBV27	few	TRBD1	TRBJ1-5	TGTGCCAGCAGGGAAGGGGGCGCGGGAAGCAATCAGCCCCAGCATTTT	CASREGGAGSNQPQHF
TRBV7-9	few	TRBD2	TRBJ2-5	TGTGCCAGCAGCTTACCGTCTAGCGGGGGGCTACAAGAGACCCAGTACTTC	CASSLPSSGGLQETQYF
TRBV12-5	NA	TRBD2	TRBJ2-7	TGTGCTAGTGGTTTGGTACGTTCTAGCGGGGGGACCCCAAGCCCCTACGAGCAGTACTTC	CASGLVRSSGGTPSPYEQYF
TRBV12-3/TRBV12-4	NA	NA	TRBJ2-3	TGTGCCAGCAGTACGCCTCGGGGTAGCGGAGAGCAGCGTGGTCATACGCAGTATTTT	CASSTPRGSGEQRGHTQYF
TRBV7-3	few	NA	TRBJ1-6	TGTGCCAGCAGGACGGACAGTAATTCACCCCTCCACTTT	CASRTDSNSPLHF
TRBV4-1	NA	TRBD2	TRBJ2-3	TGCGCCAGCAGCCAACATACTAGCGTGCCTAGCACAGATACGCAGTATTTT	CASSQHTSVPSTDTQYF
TRBV7-2	few	NA	TRBJ2-1	TGTGCCAGCAGCCCCGGGGCCAACCCCCTTAATGAGCAGTTCTTC	CASSPGANPLNEQFF
TRBV28	few	NA	TRBJ1-5	TGTGCCACGAACTCAGGGGCTACCCGCCGCTATAGCAATCAGCCCCAGCATTTT	CATNSGATRRYSNQPQHF
TRBV7-9	many	TRBD2	TRBJ2-3	TGTGCCAGCACCTTGGCTCTAGCGGGGGGAGATACGCAGTATTTT	CASTLALAGGDTQYF
TRBV6-4	few	TRBD2	TRBJ2-1	TGTGCCAGCAGTGACTCGGGGGGGTCCCCACACTTC	CASSDSGGSPHF
TRBV7-9	few	TRBD1	TRBJ2-3	TGTGCCAGCAGCTTAACTAGGACAGGGTTTGGGACAGATACGCAGTATTTT	CASSLTRTGFGTDTQYF
TRBV7-9	NA	TRBD1	TRBJ2-4	TGTGCCAGCAGCTTGCCAGACAGGGGAGGAAACATTCAGTACTTC	CASSLPDRGGNIQYF
TRBV7-9	NA	NA	TRBJ1-2	TGTGCCAGCAGCTCAGCCAGGGACATTTTTGGCTACACCTTC	CASSSARDIFGYTF
TRBV2	many	TRBD2	TRBJ2-2	TGTGCCAGCGGGGGGGAGAACACCGGGGAGCTGTTTTTT	CASGGENTGELFF
TRBV7-2	few	TRBD2	TRBJ2-3	TGTGCCAGCGCCGGGACTAGCGCCACAGATACGCAGTATTTT	CASAGTSATDTQYF
TRBV7-6	few	TRBD2	TRBJ2-3	TGTGCCAGCAGCGAGATAGCGGGGGGCCCGACAGATACGCAGTATTTT	CASSEIAGGPTDTQYF
TRBV4-1	NA	NA	TRBJ1-5	TGCGCCAGCAGCCAAGATAGCGGAAGCAATCAGCCCCAGCATTTT	CASSQDSGSNQPQHF
TRBV4-1	NA	TRBD1	TRBJ2-7	TGCGCCAGCAGCCCCGGGACAGATGGGTACGAGCAGTACTTC	CASSPGTDGYEQYF
TRBV12-3/TRBV12-4	NA	NA	TRBJ2-7	TGTGCCAGCAGCTCCGACTCCGCGCAGGCCTACGAGCAGTACTTC	CASSSDSAQAYEQYF
TRBV20-1	NA	NA	TRBJ1-4	TGCAGTGCTAGAGGGACCATCCTCGGTGAAAAACTGTTTTTT	CSARGTILGEKLFF
TRBV12-5	NA	TRBD1	TRBJ1-4	TGTGCTAGTGGCTCCGGGACAGGGTATGAAAAACTGTTTTTT	CASGSGTGYEKLFF
TRBV7-9	many	NA	TRBJ2-1	TGTGCCAGCAGCTTATCGAATGAGCAGTTCTTC	CASSLSNEQFF
TRBV29-1	many	NA	TRBJ1-1	TGCAGCGTTGCAAGGAACACTGAAGCTTTCTTT	CSVARNTEAFF
TRBV10-3	few	NA	TRBJ1-1	TGTGCCATCAGACCCATCGACAGAGCTCTGAACACTGAAGCTTTCTTT	CAIRPIDRALNTEAFF
TRBV4-1	NA	NA	TRBJ1-1	TGCGCCAGCAGTAGCGCAAACTTGAACACTGAAGCTTTCTTT	CASSSANLNTEAFF
TRBV12-5	NA	NA	TRBJ2-7	TGTGCTAGTGGTTTGGTACGGGGCGGACCGGGGGACTACGAGCAGTACTTC	CASGLVRGGPGDYEQYF
TRBV27	NA	NA	TRBJ2-3	TGTGCCAGCAGGGCTAGTTGGACAGATACGCAGTATTTT	CASRASWTDTQYF
TRBV7-2	NA	TRBD1	TRBJ2-5	TGTGCCAGCAGCTTAAGGGGATCAGGGGGAGAGACCCAGTACTTC	CASSLRGSGGETQYF
TRBV12-3/TRBV12-4	few	NA	TRBJ2-7	TGTGCCAGCAGTTTAACGGCGCTAGGGGGCGAGCAGTACTTC	CASSLTALGGEQYF
TRBV4-3	NA	NA	TRBJ1-4	TGCGCCAGCAGCCAAGATCAAGGCGCCCGACTGTTTTTT	CASSQDQGARLFF
TRBV6-5	many	NA	TRBJ2-7	TGTGCCAGCAGTTATTACCAAAACTACGAGCAGTACTTC	CASSYYQNYEQYF
TRBV13	few	NA	TRBJ2-7	TGTGCCAGCAGCTTATTTGAGACAAAGGAGCAGTACTTC	CASSLFETKEQYF
TRBV20-1	NA	NA	TRBJ2-3	TGCAGTGCTAGATCGCAGACTCCCGATCAGTATTTT	CSARSQTPDQYF
TRBV9	many	NA	TRBJ2-1	TGTGCCAGCACCCCAGGCGGGCGATACAATGAGCAGTTCTTC	CASTPGGRYNEQFF
TRBV20-1	few	NA	TRBJ2-5	TGCAGTGCCGAGCCGGAGGTAGGGGAGACCCAGTACTTC	CSAEPEVGETQYF
TRBV4-3	NA	NA	TRBJ2-6	TGCGCCAGCAGCCAAGACGGGGGGGCCAACGTCCTGACTTTC	CASSQDGGANVLTF
TRBV20-1	few	NA	TRBJ1-2	TGCAGTGCTAGAGGGACAGAAACAAACTATGGCTACACCTTC	CSARGTETNYGYTF